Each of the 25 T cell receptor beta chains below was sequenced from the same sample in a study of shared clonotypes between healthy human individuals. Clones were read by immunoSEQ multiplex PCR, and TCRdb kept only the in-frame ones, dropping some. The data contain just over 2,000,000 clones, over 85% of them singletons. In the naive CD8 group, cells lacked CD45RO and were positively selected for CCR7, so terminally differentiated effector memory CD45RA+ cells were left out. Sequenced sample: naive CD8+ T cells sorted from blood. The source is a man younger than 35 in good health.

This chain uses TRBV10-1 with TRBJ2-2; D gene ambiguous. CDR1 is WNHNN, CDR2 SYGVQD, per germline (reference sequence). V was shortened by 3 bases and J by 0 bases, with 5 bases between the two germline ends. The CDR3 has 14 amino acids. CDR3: CASSDKSNTGELFF. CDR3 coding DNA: TGCGCCAGCAGTGATAAGTCGAACACCGGGGAGCTGTTTTTT.

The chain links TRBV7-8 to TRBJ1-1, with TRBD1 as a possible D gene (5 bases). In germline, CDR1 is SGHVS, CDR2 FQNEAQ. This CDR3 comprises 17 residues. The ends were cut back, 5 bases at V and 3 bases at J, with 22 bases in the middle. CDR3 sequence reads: CASSAYGEGPTDTEAFF. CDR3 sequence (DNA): TGTGCCAGCAGCGCCTATGGGGAGGGGCCCACGGACACTGAAGCTTTCTTT. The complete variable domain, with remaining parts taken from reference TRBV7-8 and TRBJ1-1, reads GAGVSQSPRYKVAKRGQDVALRCDPISGHVSLFWYQQALGQGPEFLTYFQNEAQLDKSGLPSDRFFAERPEGSVSTLKIQRTQQEDSAVYLCASSAYGEGPTDTEAFFGQGTRLTVV.

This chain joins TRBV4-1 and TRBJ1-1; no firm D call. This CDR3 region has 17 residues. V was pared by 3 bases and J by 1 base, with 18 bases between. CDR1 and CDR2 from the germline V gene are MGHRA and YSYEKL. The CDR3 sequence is CASSQAPVGPRNTEAFF. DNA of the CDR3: TGCGCCAGCAGCCAGGCTCCCGTCGGGCCCCGGAACACTGAAGCTTTCTTT.

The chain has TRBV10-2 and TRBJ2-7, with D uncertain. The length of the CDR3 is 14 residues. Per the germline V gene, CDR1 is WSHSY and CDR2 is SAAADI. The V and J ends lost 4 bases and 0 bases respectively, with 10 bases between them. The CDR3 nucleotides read TGCGCCAGCAGTGTTGGCGGAAACTCCTACGAGCAGTACTTC. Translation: CASSVGGNSYEQYF.

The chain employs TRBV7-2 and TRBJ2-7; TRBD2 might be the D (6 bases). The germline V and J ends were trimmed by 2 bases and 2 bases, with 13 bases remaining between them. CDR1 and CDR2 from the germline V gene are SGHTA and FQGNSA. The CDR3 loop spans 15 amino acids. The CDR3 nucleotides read TGTGCCAGCAGCTTAAGGGACTTGAAGGCCTACGAGCAGTACTTC. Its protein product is CASSLRDLKAYEQYF.

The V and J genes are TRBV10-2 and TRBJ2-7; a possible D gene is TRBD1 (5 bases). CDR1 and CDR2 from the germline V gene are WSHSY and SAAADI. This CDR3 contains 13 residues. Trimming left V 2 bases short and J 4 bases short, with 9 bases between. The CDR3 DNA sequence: TGCGCCAGCAGTGAGCCGCAGGGTTACGAGCAGTACTTC. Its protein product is CASSEPQGYEQYF.

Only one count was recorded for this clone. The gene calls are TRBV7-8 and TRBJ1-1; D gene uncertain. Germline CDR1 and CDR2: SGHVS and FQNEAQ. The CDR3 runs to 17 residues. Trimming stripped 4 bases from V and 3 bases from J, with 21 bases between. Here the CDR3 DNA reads TGTGCCAGCAGCTCACGGGCGGTTGGGATCTCGGACACTGAAGCTTTCTTT. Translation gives CASSSRAVGISDTEAFF.

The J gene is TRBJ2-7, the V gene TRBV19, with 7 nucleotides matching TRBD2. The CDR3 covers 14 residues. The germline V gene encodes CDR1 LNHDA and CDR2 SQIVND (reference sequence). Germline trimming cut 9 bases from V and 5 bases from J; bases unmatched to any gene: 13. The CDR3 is CARNHGEGTHEQYF. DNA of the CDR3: TGTGCCAGAAACCACGGGGAGGGGACCCACGAGCAGTACTTC.

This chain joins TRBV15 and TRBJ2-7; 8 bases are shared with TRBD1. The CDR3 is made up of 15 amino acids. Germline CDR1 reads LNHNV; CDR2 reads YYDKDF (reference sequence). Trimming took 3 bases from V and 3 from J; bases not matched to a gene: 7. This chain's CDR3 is CATSSVLGQGYEQYF. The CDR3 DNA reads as TGTGCCACCAGCAGTGTCCTCGGACAGGGCTACGAGCAGTACTTC. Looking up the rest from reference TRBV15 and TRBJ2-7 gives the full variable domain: DAMVIQNPRYQVTQFGKPVTLSCSQTLNHNVMYWYQQKSSQAPKLLFHYYDKDFNNEADTPDNFQSRRPNTSFCFLDIRSPGLGDTAMYLCATSSVLGQGYEQYFGPGTRLTVT.

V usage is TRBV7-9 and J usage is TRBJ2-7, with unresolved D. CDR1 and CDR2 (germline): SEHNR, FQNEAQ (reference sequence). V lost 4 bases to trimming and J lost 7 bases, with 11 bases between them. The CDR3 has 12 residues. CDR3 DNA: TGTGCCAGCAGCTCGATTGCCTTTGAGCAGTACTTC. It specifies CASSSIAFEQYF.

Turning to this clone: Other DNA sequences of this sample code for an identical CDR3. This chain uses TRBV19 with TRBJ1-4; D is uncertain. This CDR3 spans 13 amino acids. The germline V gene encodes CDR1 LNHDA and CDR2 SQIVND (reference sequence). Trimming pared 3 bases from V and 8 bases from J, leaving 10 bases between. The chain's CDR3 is CASSMDLEEKLFF. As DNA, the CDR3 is TGTGCCAGTAGTATGGACCTGGAGGAAAAACTGTTTTTT.

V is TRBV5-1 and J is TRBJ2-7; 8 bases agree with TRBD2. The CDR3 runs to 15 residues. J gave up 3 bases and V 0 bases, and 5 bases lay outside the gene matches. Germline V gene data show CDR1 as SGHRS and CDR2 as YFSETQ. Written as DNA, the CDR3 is TGCGCCAGCAGCTTGGACTTCACTAGCGGCTACGAGCAGTACTTC. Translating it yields CASSLDFTSGYEQYF.

The CDR3 coding sequence is TGTGCCAGCAGCTTAGGGGTTCAGGGGATGAGGGCCCAGTACTTC. Protein sequence: CASSLGVQGMRAQYF. This sequence joins TRBV7-9 and TRBJ2-5; a possible D gene is TRBD1 (6 bases). CDR3 length: 15 residues. V was clipped by 1 base and J by 9 bases, with 18 bases between them. Germline-derived CDR1 and CDR2 are SEHNR and FQNEAQ (reference sequence).

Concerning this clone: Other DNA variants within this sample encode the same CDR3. The CDR3 sequence is CASSLDGSPYEQYF. Here the CDR3 DNA reads TGCGCCAGCAGCTTGGACGGGTCCCCCTACGAGCAGTACTTC. This chain joins TRBV5-1 and TRBJ2-7, with D uncertain. This CDR3 has 14 residues. Trimming removed 0 bases at V and 2 bases at J, with 9 bases between. The germline gives CDR1 SGHRS, CDR2 YFSETQ. Combining the CDR3 with reference TRBV5-1 and TRBJ2-7 gives the whole variable domain KAGVTQTPRYLIKTRGQQVTLSCSPISGHRSVSWYQQTPGQGLQFLFEYFSETQRNKGNFPGRFSGRQFSNSRSEMNVSTLELGDSALYLCASSLDGSPYEQYFGPGTRLTVT.

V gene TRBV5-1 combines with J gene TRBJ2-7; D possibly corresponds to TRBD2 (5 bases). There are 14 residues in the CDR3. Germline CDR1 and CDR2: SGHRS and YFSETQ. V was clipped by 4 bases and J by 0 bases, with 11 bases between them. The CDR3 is CASSRIAGSYEQYF. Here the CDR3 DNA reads TGCGCCAGCAGCCGGATTGCGGGCTCCTACGAGCAGTACTTC.

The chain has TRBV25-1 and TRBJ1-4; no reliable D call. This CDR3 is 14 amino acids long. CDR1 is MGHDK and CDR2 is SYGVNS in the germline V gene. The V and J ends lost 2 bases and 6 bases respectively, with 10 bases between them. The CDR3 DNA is TGTGCCAGCAGTGAAGTTAGGGTTGATGAAAAACTGTTTTTT. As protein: CASSEVRVDEKLFF.

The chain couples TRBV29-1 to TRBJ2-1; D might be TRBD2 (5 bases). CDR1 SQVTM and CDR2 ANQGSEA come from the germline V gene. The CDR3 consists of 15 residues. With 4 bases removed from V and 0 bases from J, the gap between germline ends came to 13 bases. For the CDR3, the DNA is TGCAGCGTTGTTAGCGCCTCTGGCTCCTACAATGAGCAGTTCTTC. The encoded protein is CSVVSASGSYNEQFF.

As DNA, the CDR3 is TGTGCCAGCAGCCCCTATATCGGGGTTAGCACAGATACGCAGTATTTT. It encodes CASSPYIGVSTDTQYF. J is TRBJ2-3 and V is TRBV13; possibly TRBD2 for D (5 bases). Between the trimmed V and J ends, which lost 5 bases and 0 bases, there was a span of 15 bases. CDR3 size: 16 residues. The germline gives CDR1 PRHDT, CDR2 FYEKMQ (reference sequence).

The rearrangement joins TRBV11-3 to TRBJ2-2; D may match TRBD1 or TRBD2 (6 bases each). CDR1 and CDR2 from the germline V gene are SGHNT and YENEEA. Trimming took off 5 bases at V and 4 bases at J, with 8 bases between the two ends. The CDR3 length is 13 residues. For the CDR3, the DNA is TGTGCCAGCAGCGAGGGGGGCACCGGGGAGCTGTTTTTT. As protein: CASSEGGTGELFF. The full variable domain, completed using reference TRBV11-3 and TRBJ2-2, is EAGVVQSPRYKIIEKKQPVAFWCNPISGHNTLYWYLQNLGQGPELLIRYENEEAVDDSQLPKDRFSAERLKGVDSTLKIQPAELGDSAVYLCASSEGGTGELFFGEGSRLTVL.

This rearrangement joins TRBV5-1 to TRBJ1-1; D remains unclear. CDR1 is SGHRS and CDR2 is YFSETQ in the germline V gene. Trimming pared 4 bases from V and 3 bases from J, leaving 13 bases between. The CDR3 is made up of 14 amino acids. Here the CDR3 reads CASSPLGPDTEAFF. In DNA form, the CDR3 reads TGCGCCAGCAGCCCCCTGGGTCCGGACACTGAAGCTTTCTTT.

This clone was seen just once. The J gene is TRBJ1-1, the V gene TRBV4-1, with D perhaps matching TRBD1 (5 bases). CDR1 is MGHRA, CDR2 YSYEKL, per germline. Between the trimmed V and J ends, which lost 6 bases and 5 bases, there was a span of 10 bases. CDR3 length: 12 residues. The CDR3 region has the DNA TGCGCCAGCAGGGGGGGAAGAACTGAAGCTTTCTTT. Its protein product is CASRGGRTEAFF.

The CDR3 DNA reads TGTGCCAGCAGCCAAACAGGGGACCCAATCTCTAACTATGGCTACACCTTC. It codes for CASSQTGDPISNYGYTF. This chain links TRBV27 with TRBJ1-2, with 7 bases fitting TRBD1. The ends lost 6 bases at V and 0 bases at J; junction bases unmatched: 13. The CDR3 sequence is 17 residues long. Germline CDR1 reads MNHEY; CDR2 reads SMNVEV (reference sequence).

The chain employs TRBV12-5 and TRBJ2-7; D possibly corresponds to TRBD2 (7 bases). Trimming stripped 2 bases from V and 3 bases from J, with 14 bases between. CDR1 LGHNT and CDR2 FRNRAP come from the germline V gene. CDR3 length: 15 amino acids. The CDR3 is CASGLLGLGGYEQYF. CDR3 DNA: TGTGCTAGTGGTTTGCTAGGACTAGGGGGCTACGAGCAGTACTTC. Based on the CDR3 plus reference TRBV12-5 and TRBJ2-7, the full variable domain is DARVTQTPRHKVTEMGQEVTMRCQPILGHNTVFWYRQTMMQGLELLAYFRNRAPLDDSGMPKDRFSAEMPDATLATLKIQPSEPRDSAVYFCASGLLGLGGYEQYFGPGTRLTVT.

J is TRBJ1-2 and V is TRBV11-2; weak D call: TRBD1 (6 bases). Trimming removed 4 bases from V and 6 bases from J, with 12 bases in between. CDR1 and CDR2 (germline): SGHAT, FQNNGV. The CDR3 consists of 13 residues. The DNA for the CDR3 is TGTGCCAGCAGCTCGACAGGACGGGATGGCTACACCTTC. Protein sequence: CASSSTGRDGYTF.

CDR3 in amino acids: CASSLATGLGYEQYF. The CDR3 DNA reads as TGTGCCAGCAGCTTAGCGACAGGCCTGGGCTACGAGCAGTACTTC. V and J are TRBV11-2 and TRBJ2-7; D possibly corresponds to TRBD1 (6 bases). This CDR3 has 15 amino acids. The ends were cut back, 1 base at V and 3 bases at J, with 13 bases in the middle. CDR1 and CDR2 from the germline V gene are SGHAT and FQNNGV.